These 21 T cell receptor beta chains came from one sample sequenced in a study of Ad26.COV2.S vaccination and SARS-CoV-2 variants. Generated by immunoSEQ multiplex PCR, the TCRdb table keeps only in-frame clones and is missing some. Among about 440,000 clones listed, roughly 87% were seen once. The treatment is: approximately 18 received Ad26.COV2.S at low or high dose, single or two shots; roughly five received placebo; per-sample allocation not given. It was on day 63 after the first vaccine or placebo injection that samples were taken. This specimen consisted of peripheral blood, obtained in a trial of Ad26.COV2.S vaccine versus placebo. These receptors were collected from a person between 18 and 59 years old who received the Ad26.COV2.S COVID-19 vaccine or a placebo.

The chain recombines TRBV15 with TRBJ2-5; D not certain. Looked up from germline, CDR1 is LNHNV and CDR2 is YYDKDF (reference sequence). V was shortened by 1 base and J by 4 bases, with 7 bases between the two germline ends. The CDR3 runs to 13 residues. As DNA, the CDR3 is TGTGCCACCAGCAGAGGGAATGCAGAGACCCAGTACTTC. Protein: CATSRGNAETQYF.

This chain joins TRBV29-1 and TRBJ2-6; no clear D. V gave up 7 bases and J gave up 0 bases, with 10 bases separating them. The CDR3 sequence is 14 residues long. Per the germline V gene, CDR1 is SQVTM and CDR2 is ANQGSEA. This CDR3 reads CSAGDVSGANVLTF. In DNA, the CDR3 is TGCAGCGCCGGAGACGTCTCTGGGGCCAACGTCCTGACTTTC.

The rearrangement joins TRBV28 to TRBJ2-7; 10 bases agree with TRBD1. V was pared by 2 bases and J by 2 bases, with 3 bases of the junction left unmatched. Germline V CDR1 and CDR2: MDHEN, SYDVKM. CDR3 size: 15 residues. The CDR3 region is CASSLGGQGTYEQYF. CDR3 in DNA: TGTGCCAGCAGTTTAGGGGGACAGGGGACCTACGAGCAGTACTTC.

The V and J genes are TRBV19 and TRBJ2-2, with D uncertain. Germline V gives CDR1 LNHDA, CDR2 SQIVND (reference sequence). V was clipped by 5 bases and J by 1 base, with 11 bases between them. There are 15 residues in the CDR3. The CDR3 DNA is TGTGCCAGTAGTTCAAAGACGGGGAACACCGGGGAGCTGTTTTTT. Protein sequence: CASSSKTGNTGELFF.

The J gene is TRBJ2-7, the V gene TRBV27, with a weak D call TRBD1 (6 bases). This CDR3 spans 14 amino acids. Trimming left V 9 bases short and J 7 bases short, with 22 bases between. Looked up from germline, CDR1 is MNHEY and CDR2 is SMNVEV (reference sequence). The CDR3 spells CASRIRGWSREQYF. Here the CDR3 DNA reads TGTGCCAGTAGAATAAGGGGGTGGTCGAGGGAGCAGTACTTC.

The gene calls are TRBV7-9 and TRBJ2-7, with no clear D. V shed 3 bases and J shed 2 bases, with 11 bases lying between them. Germline V gene sequence: CDR1 SEHNR, CDR2 FQNEAQ (reference sequence). This CDR3 is built from 14 residues. CDR3 sequence: CASSFQSRTYEQYF. CDR3 nucleotide sequence: TGTGCCAGCAGCTTTCAGAGTCGGACCTACGAGCAGTACTTC.

The chain is built from TRBV7-2 and TRBJ2-7; weak D call: TRBD1 (5 bases). Germline V gene lookup returns CDR1 SGHTA and CDR2 FQGNSA. Trimming removed 1 base from V and 3 bases from J, with 10 bases in between. The CDR3 contains 14 residues. This chain's CDR3 is CASSLGAGLYEQYF. The CDR3 nucleotides are TGTGCCAGCAGCTTAGGTGCAGGGCTCTACGAGCAGTACTTC.

The chain has TRBV4-3 and TRBJ1-6; D is unresolved. CDR3 length: 17 residues. CDR1 LGHNA and CDR2 YSLEER come from the germline V gene. V lost 3 bases, J lost 0 bases, and 12 bases lay in between. The CDR3 loop reads CASSHNSVGSYNSPLHF. CDR3 bases: TGCGCCAGCAGCCACAACTCAGTGGGCTCCTATAATTCACCCCTCCACTTT.

The chain recombines TRBV4-3 with TRBJ2-3; a weak D match, TRBD1 (5 bases). Germline CDR1 reads LGHNA; CDR2 reads YSLEER. There are 16 residues in the CDR3. V lost 4 bases and J 6 bases, leaving 20 bases between the germline ends. In DNA, the CDR3 is TGCGCCAGCAGCCTATACCGGGTCCTTGGGGCGGATACGCAGTATTTT. Protein product: CASSLYRVLGADTQYF.

V and J are TRBV28 and TRBJ1-4; TRBD1 might be the D (5 bases). Deletions cut 7 bases from V and 8 bases from J, with 14 bases between. In germline, CDR1 is MDHEN, CDR2 SYDVKM. The CDR3 sequence is 13 residues long. The CDR3 sequence: CASKGAGVEKLFF. As DNA, the CDR3 is TGTGCCAGCAAAGGGGCGGGCGTAGAAAAACTGTTTTTT.

V and J are TRBV28 and TRBJ2-3, with D tentatively TRBD1 (5 bases). Germline CDR1 reads MDHEN; CDR2 reads SYDVKM. The length of the CDR3 is 17 residues. V lost 5 bases to trimming and J lost 2 bases, with 20 bases between them. In DNA form, the CDR3 reads TGTGCCAGCAGTCCTAGGGGCAGGACCCCCCTCACAGATACGCAGTATTTT. It codes for CASSPRGRTPLTDTQYF.

The CDR3 reads CASSFGGPQETQYF. The CDR3 DNA is TGTGCCAGCAGTTTCGGTGGGCCACAAGAGACCCAGTACTTC. J is TRBJ2-5 and V is TRBV6-6; D gene ambiguous. The CDR3 runs 14 residues. Per the germline V gene, CDR1 is MNHNY and CDR2 is SVGAGI (reference sequence). Trimming shortened V by 4 bases and J by 2 bases, and 11 bases separated the two germline ends.

The genes are TRBV10-3 and TRBJ1-6; TRBD1 matches 7 bases. The CDR3 runs to 15 residues. V lost 6 bases, J lost 14 bases, and 16 bases stayed unmatched. The germline V gene encodes CDR1 ENHRY and CDR2 SYGVKD. The CDR3 here is CAISGGRTSQGALHF. CDR3 coding DNA: TGTGCCATCAGCGGGGGCCGGACATCCCAGGGGGCCCTCCACTTT.

This sequence joins TRBV29-1 and TRBJ2-7, with 8 bases identical to TRBD2. V shed 2 bases and J 4 bases; nucleotides not matched to a gene: 10. CDR1 is SQVTM, CDR2 ANQGSEA, per germline. The CDR3 extends over 15 amino acids. The CDR3 here is CSVEFGTRPTYEQYF. In DNA, the CDR3 is TGCAGCGTTGAATTTGGGACTAGGCCAACATACGAGCAGTACTTC.

The J gene is TRBJ2-3, the V gene TRBV19; 9 bases map to TRBD1. V lost 6 bases, J lost 5 bases, and 3 bases stayed unmatched. This CDR3 spans 13 amino acids. CDR1 LNHDA and CDR2 SQIVND come from the germline V gene (reference sequence). The CDR3 coding sequence is TGTGCCAGTAGATTGACAGGGGGAGATACGCAGTATTTT. Translating gives CASRLTGGDTQYF. Drawing the rest from reference TRBV19 and TRBJ2-3, the complete variable domain is DGGITQSPKYLFRKEGQNVTLSCEQNLNHDAMYWYRQDPGQGLRLIYYSQIVNDFQKGDIAEGYSVSREKKESFPLTVTSAQKNPTAFYLCASRLTGGDTQYFGPGTRLTVL.

The chain uses TRBV5-1 and TRBJ2-7; 12 bases are a match to TRBD2. The CDR3 extends over 15 amino acids. The V segment lost 3 bases and the J segment 6 bases; nucleotides outside the gene matches: 7. Looked up from germline, CDR1 is SGHRS and CDR2 is YFSETQ. The CDR3 DNA follows: TGCGCCAGCAGCTCGGAGACTAGCGGGAGTTTCGAGCAGTACTTC. This sequence encodes CASSSETSGSFEQYF.

This chain joins TRBV28 and TRBJ2-5, with TRBD1 matching over 8 bases. The V gene's germline CDR1 is MDHEN and CDR2 SYDVKM. The CDR3 has 15 amino acids. Trimming at V came to 2 bases and at J to 2 bases, leaving 4 bases not matched to a gene. The CDR3 coding sequence is TGTGCCAGCAGTTTAACCAGGGGGCGTCAAGAGACCCAGTACTTC. Residues: CASSLTRGRQETQYF.

The chain employs TRBV25-1 and TRBJ1-1, with D perhaps matching TRBD1 (6 bases). The CDR3 runs to 14 residues. V was pared by 1 base and J by 6 bases, with 12 bases between. Germline CDR1 is MGHDK and CDR2 is SYGVNS. The CDR3 DNA is TGTGCCAGCAGTGAATTTGGGGGCGCGTCTGAAGCTTTCTTT. Amino acids: CASSEFGGASEAFF.

The chain links TRBV7-9 to TRBJ1-1; 9 bases line up with TRBD1. After removal of 5 bases from V and 0 bases from J, the junction contained 7 bases not matched to a gene. Germline CDR1 is SEHNR and CDR2 is FQNEAQ (reference sequence). The CDR3 runs to 16 residues. The CDR3 nucleotides are TGTGCCAGCAGCGCACAGGGGGCCCTAATGAACACTGAAGCTTTCTTT. This codes for CASSAQGALMNTEAFF.

This clone showed up many times. The rearrangement uses TRBV28 and TRBJ2-1, with 9 bases matching TRBD1. The germline V gene has CDR1 MDHEN and CDR2 SYDVKM. The CDR3 is 14 amino acids. Trimming at V came to 4 bases and at J to 4 bases, leaving 2 bases not matched to a gene. CDR3 protein: CASSWTGEYNEQFF. The DNA of the CDR3 is TGTGCCAGCAGTTGGACAGGGGAATACAATGAGCAGTTCTTC.

The chain recombines TRBV5-8 with TRBJ1-5; TRBD1 aligns across 8 bases. V was clipped by 0 bases and J by 2 bases; unmatched bases: 4. Germline lookup yields CDR1 SGHTS and CDR2 YDEGEE. The CDR3 has 16 amino acids. The CDR3 DNA is TGTGCCAGCAGCTTGGGACAGGGGTTAGGCAATCAGCCCCAGCATTTT. The encoded protein is CASSLGQGLGNQPQHF.